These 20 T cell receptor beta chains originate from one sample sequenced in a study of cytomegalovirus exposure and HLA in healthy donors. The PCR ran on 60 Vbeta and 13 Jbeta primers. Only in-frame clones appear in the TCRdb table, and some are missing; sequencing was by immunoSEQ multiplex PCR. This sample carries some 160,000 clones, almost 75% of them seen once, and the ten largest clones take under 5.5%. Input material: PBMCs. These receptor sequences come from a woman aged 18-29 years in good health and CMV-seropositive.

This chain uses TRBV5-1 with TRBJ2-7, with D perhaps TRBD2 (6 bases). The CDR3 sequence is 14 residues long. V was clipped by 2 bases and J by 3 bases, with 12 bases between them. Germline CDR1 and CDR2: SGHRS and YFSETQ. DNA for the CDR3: TGCGCCAGCAGCTTACGGGACTCCAACTACGAGCAGTACTTC. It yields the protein CASSLRDSNYEQYF.

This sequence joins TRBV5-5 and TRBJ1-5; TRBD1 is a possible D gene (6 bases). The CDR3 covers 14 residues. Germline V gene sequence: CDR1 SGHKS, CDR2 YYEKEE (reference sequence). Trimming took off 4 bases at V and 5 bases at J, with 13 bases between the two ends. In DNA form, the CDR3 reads TGTGCCAGCAGCCGGGCGGGGGGCGATCAGCCCCAGCATTTT. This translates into CASSRAGGDQPQHF.

The CDR3 DNA follows: TGCGCCAGCAGCGCCGAAATCGGGGGTGCTGGAGATACGCAGTATTTT. This gives the protein CASSAEIGGAGDTQYF. The rearrangement uses TRBV5-1 and TRBJ2-3; D is possibly TRBD2 (6 bases). V shed 4 bases and J shed 5 bases, with 20 bases lying between them. The CDR3 loop spans 16 amino acids. The V gene's germline CDR1 is SGHRS and CDR2 YFSETQ.

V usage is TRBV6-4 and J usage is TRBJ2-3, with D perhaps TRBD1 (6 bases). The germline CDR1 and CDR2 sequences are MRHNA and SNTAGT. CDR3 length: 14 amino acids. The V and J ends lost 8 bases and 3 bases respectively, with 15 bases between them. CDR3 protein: CASGTGGPTDTQYF. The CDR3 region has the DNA TGTGCCAGCGGAACTGGGGGCCCAACAGATACGCAGTATTTT.

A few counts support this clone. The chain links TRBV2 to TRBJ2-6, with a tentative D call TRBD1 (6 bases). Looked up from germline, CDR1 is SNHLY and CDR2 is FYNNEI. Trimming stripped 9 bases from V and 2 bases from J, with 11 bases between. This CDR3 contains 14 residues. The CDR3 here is CARQTGTGANVLTF. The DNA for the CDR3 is TGTGCCAGACAAACAGGGACTGGGGCCAACGTCCTGACTTTC.

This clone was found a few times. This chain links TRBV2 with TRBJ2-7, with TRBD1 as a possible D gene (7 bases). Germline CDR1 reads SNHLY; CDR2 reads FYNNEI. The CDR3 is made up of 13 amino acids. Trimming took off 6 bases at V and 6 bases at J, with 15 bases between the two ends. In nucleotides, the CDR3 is TGTGCCAGCAGCCCTGGAGGGGGCGGCGAGCAGTACTTC. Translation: CASSPGGGGEQYF.

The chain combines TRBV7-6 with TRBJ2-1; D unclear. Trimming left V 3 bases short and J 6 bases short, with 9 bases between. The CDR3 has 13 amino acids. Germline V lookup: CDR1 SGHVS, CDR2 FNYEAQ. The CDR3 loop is CASSLLVLNEQFF. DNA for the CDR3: TGTGCCAGCAGCTTGTTAGTTCTCAATGAGCAGTTCTTC. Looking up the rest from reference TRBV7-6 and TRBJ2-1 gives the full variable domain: GAGVSQSPRYKVTKRGQDVALRCDPISGHVSLYWYRQALGQGPEFLTYFNYEAQQDKSGLPNDRFSAERPEGSISTLTIQRTEQRDSAMYRCASSLLVLNEQFFGPGTRLTVL.

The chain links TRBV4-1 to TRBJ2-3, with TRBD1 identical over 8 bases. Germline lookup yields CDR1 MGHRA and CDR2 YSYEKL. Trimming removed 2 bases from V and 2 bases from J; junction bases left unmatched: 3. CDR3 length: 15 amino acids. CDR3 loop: CASSQQGALTDTQYF. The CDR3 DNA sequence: TGCGCCAGCAGCCAACAGGGGGCCCTCACAGATACGCAGTATTTT.

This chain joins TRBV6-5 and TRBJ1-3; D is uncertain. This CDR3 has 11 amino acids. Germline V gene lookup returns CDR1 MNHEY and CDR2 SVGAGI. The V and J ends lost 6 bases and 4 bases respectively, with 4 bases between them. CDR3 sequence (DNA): TGTGCCAGCAGCCAAGGAAACACCATATATTTT. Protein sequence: CASSQGNTIYF.

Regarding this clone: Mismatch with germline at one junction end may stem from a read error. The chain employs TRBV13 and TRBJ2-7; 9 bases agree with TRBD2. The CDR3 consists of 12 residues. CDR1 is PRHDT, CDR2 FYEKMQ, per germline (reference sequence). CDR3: CASSLALAGPDF. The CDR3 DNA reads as TGTGCCAGCAGCTTAGCTCTAGCGGGGCCAGACTTC.

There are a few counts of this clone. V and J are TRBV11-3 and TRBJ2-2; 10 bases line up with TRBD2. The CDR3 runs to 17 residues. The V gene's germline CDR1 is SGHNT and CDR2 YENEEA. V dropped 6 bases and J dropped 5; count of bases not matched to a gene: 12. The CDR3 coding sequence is TGTGCCAGCAGTGAAAAAGCGGGGGGGCCGGGAACCGGGGAGCTGTTTTTT. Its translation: CASSEKAGGPGTGELFF.

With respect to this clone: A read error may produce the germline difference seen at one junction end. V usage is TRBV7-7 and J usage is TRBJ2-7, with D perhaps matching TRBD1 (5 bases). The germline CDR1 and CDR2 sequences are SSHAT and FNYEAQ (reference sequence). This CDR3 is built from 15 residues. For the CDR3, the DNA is TGTGCTAGCAGCTTAGAAAGACAGCACTCCTACGAGCAGTACTTC. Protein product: CASSLERQHSYEQYF.

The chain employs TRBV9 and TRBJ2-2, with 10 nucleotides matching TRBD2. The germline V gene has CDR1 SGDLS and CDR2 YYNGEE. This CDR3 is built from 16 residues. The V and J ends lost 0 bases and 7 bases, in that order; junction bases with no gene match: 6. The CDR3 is CASSVVSGGAGGELFF. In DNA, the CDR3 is TGTGCCAGCAGCGTAGTAAGCGGGGGGGCTGGCGGGGAGCTGTTTTTT. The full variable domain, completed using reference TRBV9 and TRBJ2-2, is DSGVTQTPKHLITATGQRVTLRCSPRSGDLSVYWYQQSLDQGLQFLIQYYNGEERAKGNILERFSAQQFPDLHSELNLSSLELGDSALYFCASSVVSGGAGGELFFGEGSRLTVL.

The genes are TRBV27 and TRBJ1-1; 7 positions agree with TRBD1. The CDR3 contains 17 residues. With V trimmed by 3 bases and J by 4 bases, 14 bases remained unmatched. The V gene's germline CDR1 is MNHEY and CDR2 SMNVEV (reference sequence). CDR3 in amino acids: CASSLFRTGRLGTEAFF. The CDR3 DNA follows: TGTGCCAGCAGTTTGTTTCGGACAGGTCGGCTGGGCACTGAAGCTTTCTTT.

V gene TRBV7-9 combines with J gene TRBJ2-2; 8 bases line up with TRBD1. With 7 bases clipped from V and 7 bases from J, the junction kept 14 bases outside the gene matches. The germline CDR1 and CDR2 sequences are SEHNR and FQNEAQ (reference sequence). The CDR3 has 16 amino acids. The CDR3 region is CASTPPAGGAGGELFF. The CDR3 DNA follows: TGTGCCAGCACCCCCCCGGCAGGGGGCGCTGGCGGGGAGCTGTTTTTT.

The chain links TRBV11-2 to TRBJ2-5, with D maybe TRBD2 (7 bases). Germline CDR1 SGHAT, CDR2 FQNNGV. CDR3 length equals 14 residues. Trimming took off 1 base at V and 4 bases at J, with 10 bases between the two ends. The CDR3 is CASSLAGGGETQYF. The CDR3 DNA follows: TGTGCCAGCAGCTTAGCGGGGGGCGGAGAGACCCAGTACTTC.

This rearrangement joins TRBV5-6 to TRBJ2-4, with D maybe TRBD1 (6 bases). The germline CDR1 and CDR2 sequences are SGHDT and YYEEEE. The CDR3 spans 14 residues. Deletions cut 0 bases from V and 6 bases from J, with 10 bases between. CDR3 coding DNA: TGTGCCAGCAGCTTGGCAGGGGTTGTAAACATTCAGTACTTC. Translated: CASSLAGVVNIQYF.

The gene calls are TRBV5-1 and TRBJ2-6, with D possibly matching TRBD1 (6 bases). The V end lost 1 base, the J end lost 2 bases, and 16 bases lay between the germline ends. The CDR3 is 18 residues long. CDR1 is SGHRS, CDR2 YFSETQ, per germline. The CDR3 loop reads CASSLRGRGEAGANVLTF. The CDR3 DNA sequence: TGCGCCAGCAGCTTGAGAGGCAGGGGCGAAGCTGGGGCCAACGTCCTGACTTTC.

The CDR3 is CASSPGTGRGYTF. For the CDR3, the DNA is TGTGCCAGCAGTCCTGGGACAGGGAGAGGCTACACCTTC. The V gene is TRBV28, the J gene TRBJ1-2; 9 bases line up with TRBD1. The CDR3 is made up of 13 amino acids. J was trimmed by 8 bases and V by 5 bases; bases with no gene match: 6. In germline, CDR1 is MDHEN, CDR2 SYDVKM.

The CDR3 DNA reads TGTGCCAGCAGCCACCGGGACAGAGATTCACCCCTCCACTTT. It encodes CASSHRDRDSPLHF. V is TRBV5-6 and J is TRBJ1-6; 7 bases line up with TRBD1. Germline V gene lookup returns CDR1 SGHDT and CDR2 YYEEEE. CDR3 length equals 14 residues. V lost 4 bases and J lost 8; bases outside the gene matches: 6.